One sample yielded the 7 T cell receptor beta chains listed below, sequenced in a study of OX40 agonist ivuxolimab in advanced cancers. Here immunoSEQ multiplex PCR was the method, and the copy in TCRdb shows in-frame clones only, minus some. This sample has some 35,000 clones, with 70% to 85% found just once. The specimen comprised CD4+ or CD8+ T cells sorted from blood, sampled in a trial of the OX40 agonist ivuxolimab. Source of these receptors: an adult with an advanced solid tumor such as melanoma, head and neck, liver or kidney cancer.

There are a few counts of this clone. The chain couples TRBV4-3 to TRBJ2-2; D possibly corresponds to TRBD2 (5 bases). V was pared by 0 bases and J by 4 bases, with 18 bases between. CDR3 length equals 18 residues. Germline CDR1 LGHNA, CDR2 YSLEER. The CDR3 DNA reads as TGCGCCAGCAGCCAAGATGGACCGGGTCCAGCGGTCACCGGGGAGCTGTTTTTT. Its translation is CASSQDGPGPAVTGELFF.

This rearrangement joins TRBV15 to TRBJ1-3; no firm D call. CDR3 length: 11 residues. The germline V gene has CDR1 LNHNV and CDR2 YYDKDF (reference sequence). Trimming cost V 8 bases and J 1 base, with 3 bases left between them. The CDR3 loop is CATGSGNTIYF. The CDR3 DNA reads TGTGCCACCGGGTCTGGAAACACCATATATTTT.

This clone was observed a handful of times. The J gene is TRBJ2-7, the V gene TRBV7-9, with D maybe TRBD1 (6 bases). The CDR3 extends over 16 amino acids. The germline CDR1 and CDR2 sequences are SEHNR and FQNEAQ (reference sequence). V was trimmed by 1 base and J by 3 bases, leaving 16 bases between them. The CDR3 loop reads CASSLDTGSRIYEQYF. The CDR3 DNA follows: TGTGCCAGCAGCTTAGACACAGGGTCCCGGATCTACGAGCAGTACTTC.

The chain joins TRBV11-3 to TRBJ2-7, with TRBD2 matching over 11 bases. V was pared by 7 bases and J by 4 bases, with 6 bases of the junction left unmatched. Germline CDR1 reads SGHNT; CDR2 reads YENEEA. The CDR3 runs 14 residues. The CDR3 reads CASTVAGGPYEQYF. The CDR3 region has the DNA TGTGCCAGCACCGTAGCGGGGGGGCCTTACGAGCAGTACTTC.

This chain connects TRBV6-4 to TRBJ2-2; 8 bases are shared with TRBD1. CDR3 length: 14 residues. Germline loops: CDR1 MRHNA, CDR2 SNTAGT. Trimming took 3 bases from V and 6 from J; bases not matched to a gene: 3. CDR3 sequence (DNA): TGTGCCAGCAGTGAGAGCAGGGGGCCCGGGGAGCTGTTTTTT. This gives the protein CASSESRGPGELFF.

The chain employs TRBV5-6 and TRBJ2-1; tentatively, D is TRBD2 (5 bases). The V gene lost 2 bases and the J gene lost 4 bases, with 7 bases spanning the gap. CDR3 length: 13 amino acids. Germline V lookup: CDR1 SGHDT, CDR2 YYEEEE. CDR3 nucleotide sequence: TGTGCCAGCAGCTTTGGGAGTTACAATGAGCAGTTCTTC. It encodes CASSFGSYNEQFF.

The CDR3 region has the DNA TGTGCCAGCAGTTTTGCGACTAGCCAAGAAGAGACCCAGTACTTC. Its protein product is CASSFATSQEETQYF. V and J are TRBV28 and TRBJ2-5; 7 positions agree with TRBD2. The germline gives CDR1 MDHEN, CDR2 SYDVKM. CDR3 length: 15 residues. V was clipped by 3 bases and J by 3 bases; unmatched bases: 7.